The 18 T cell receptor beta chains presented below share a single source sample, sequenced in a study of Graves' ophthalmopathy and Graves' hyperthyroidism. RNA transcripts were the source from which TCR beta CDR3 regions were amplified. The authors performed first-round RT-PCR with HTBI primers and then a second-round multiplex PCR. A single record per CDR3 protein comes from TCRdb applying MiXCR to the multiplex PCR reads. Altogether around 1.1 million distinct CDR3 sequences are present, 35% to 40% being singletons, with the ten largest covering roughly 11%. The sample comprised peripheral blood or thyroid tissue (not recorded which). The receptors here all came from an adult man with Graves' hyperthyroidism.

This clonotype was seen more than once but under ten times. V and J are TRBV19 and TRBJ2-6; D not certain. Trimming took 4 bases from V and 1 from J, leaving 8 bases between them. The CDR3 runs 15 residues. Germline CDR1 and CDR2: LNHDA and SQIVND (reference sequence). The CDR3 DNA follows: TGTGCCAGTAGTAACGGTGGGTCTGGGGCCAACGTCCTGACTTTC. This gives the protein CASSNGGSGANVLTF.

The chain joins TRBV10-3 to TRBJ1-2; 8 nucleotides line up with TRBD1. Germline-derived CDR1 and CDR2 are ENHRY and SYGVKD. The CDR3 sequence is 15 residues long. V trimming: 4 bases; J trimming: 2 bases; junction bases outside the gene matches: 6. The CDR3 DNA reads TGTGCCATCAGTGCACCGGGACAGGCGAACTATGGCTACACCTTC. The encoded protein is CAISAPGQANYGYTF.

As to this clonotype: A much larger clone differs from this one at a single base, so this may be a read error. The chain joins TRBV5-5 to TRBJ1-6; D gene uncertain. In germline, CDR1 is SGHKS, CDR2 YYEKEE (reference sequence). The CDR3 has 13 amino acids. The CDR3 DNA reads as TGCGCCAGCAGTGACTCAGGAATTTCACTCCTCCACTTT. Translated, it gives CASSDSGISLLHF.

This rearrangement joins TRBV10-3 to TRBJ2-7, with D possibly matching TRBD1 (6 bases). Looked up from germline, CDR1 is ENHRY and CDR2 is SYGVKD. Trimming removed 10 bases from V and 2 bases from J, with 21 bases in between. This CDR3 has 15 residues. Written as DNA, the CDR3 is TGTGCCAGCAGCGCCCGACAGGCCCCCACCTACGAGCAGTACTTC. Its translation: CASSARQAPTYEQYF.

The V gene is TRBV29-1, the J gene TRBJ1-2, with D unresolved. CDR1 and CDR2 from the germline V gene are SQVTM and ANQGSEA. Trimming left V 6 bases short and J 0 bases short, with 5 bases between. The CDR3 spans 11 residues. The CDR3 nucleotides read TGCAGCGTCGCTACTAACTATGGCTACACCTTC. This gives the protein CSVATNYGYTF.

This sequence joins TRBV7-2 and TRBJ1-1; D unresolved. The germline V and J ends were trimmed by 4 bases and 10 bases, with 16 bases remaining between them. The germline gives CDR1 SGHTA, CDR2 FQGNSA. The CDR3 runs to 13 residues. The CDR3 DNA reads as TGTGCCAGCAGCTATAGCGGGAGATCGGGAGCTTTCTTT. Protein sequence: CASSYSGRSGAFF.

This clonotype was seen many times. The V call is TRBV7-2, the J call TRBJ2-5, with 8 bases that match TRBD2. V trimming: 8 bases; J trimming: 1 base; junction bases outside the gene matches: 12. The CDR3 spans 16 residues. Germline CDR1 reads SGHTA; CDR2 reads FQGNSA. In DNA, the CDR3 is TGTGCCAGCCAAGAGGGAGCGGGAGCCTTCCAAGAGACCCAGTACTTC. Protein sequence: CASQEGAGAFQETQYF.

This clonotype occurred many times. The chain links TRBV15 to TRBJ2-5; D is possibly TRBD2 (7 bases). CDR1 is LNHNV and CDR2 is YYDKDF in the germline V gene (reference sequence). Trimming took off 0 bases at V and 5 bases at J, with 13 bases between the two ends. The CDR3 contains 15 residues. The CDR3 nucleotides read TGTGCCACCAGCAGAGACTCGGGGGGCAGGGAGACCCAGTACTTC. It yields the protein CATSRDSGGRETQYF.

This clonotype was seen at least ten times. This chain links TRBV20-1 with TRBJ2-5, with D possibly matching TRBD2 (6 bases). Between the trimmed V and J ends, which lost 1 base and 5 bases, there was a span of 14 bases. CDR1 is DFQATT and CDR2 is SNEGSKA in the germline V gene (reference sequence). The CDR3 length is 14 residues. CDR3 sequence (DNA): TGCAGTGCTAGAGTTGCGGCTAGCGCCGAGACCCAGTACTTC. Protein product: CSARVAASAETQYF.

This clonotype appeared many times. The chain recombines TRBV19 with TRBJ1-1; perhaps TRBD1 as D (5 bases). Germline V CDR1 and CDR2: LNHDA, SQIVND (reference sequence). The CDR3 has 12 amino acids. V was trimmed by 1 base and J by 8 bases, leaving 8 bases between them. The CDR3 DNA is TGTGCCAGTAGTATAGCGGGGACCGAAGCTTTCTTT. Translation: CASSIAGTEAFF.

This clonotype was seen ten or more times. The rearrangement links TRBV10-3 to TRBJ1-2; D gene uncertain. V was cut by 4 bases and J by 6 bases, with 21 bases left in between. Germline lookup yields CDR1 ENHRY and CDR2 SYGVKD. This CDR3 contains 16 residues. In DNA form, the CDR3 reads TGTGCCATCAGTGCCACACCCATCGGGAGTACTAATGGCTACACCTTC. Translated, it gives CAISATPIGSTNGYTF.

This clonotype has a count of ten or more. This chain joins TRBV5-8 and TRBJ2-7; TRBD1 is a possible D gene (5 bases). Germline V gene lookup returns CDR1 SGHTS and CDR2 YDEGEE. V was trimmed by 4 bases and J by 3 bases, leaving 14 bases between them. The CDR3 runs to 14 residues. The CDR3: CASSPAGPFYEQYF. The DNA of the CDR3 is TGTGCCAGCAGCCCCGCAGGGCCTTTCTACGAGCAGTACTTC.

This clonotype was recorded many times. The CDR3 spells CASSLVSRRFQETQYF. CDR3 sequence (DNA): TGTGCCAGCAGCTTAGTGTCCAGAAGGTTCCAAGAGACCCAGTACTTC. This chain uses TRBV7-6 with TRBJ2-5, with D unclear. CDR1 is SGHVS and CDR2 is FNYEAQ in the germline V gene. The V end lost 1 base, the J end lost 1 base, and 13 bases lay between the germline ends. There are 16 residues in the CDR3.

This clonotype was recorded at least ten times. This rearrangement joins TRBV12-3 or TRBV12-4 to TRBJ1-1, with 9 positions matching TRBD1. Trimming removed 6 bases from V and 8 bases from J; junction bases left unmatched: 1. This CDR3 has 11 amino acids. The CDR3 here is CASRGTGEAFF. In DNA, the CDR3 is TGTGCCAGCAGAGGGACAGGGGAAGCTTTCTTT.

A remark on this clonotype: One base away lies a much larger clone, so this may be a sequencing read error. This CDR3 fails to terminate in the conserved phenylalanine or tryptophan, so it likely reflects a read error. The V gene is TRBV24-1, the J gene TRBJ1-5; D ambiguous. The CDR3 has 14 residues. Germline V gene data show CDR1 as KGHDR and CDR2 as SFDVKD. Trimming removed 0 bases at V and 7 bases at J, with 9 bases between. As DNA, the CDR3 is TGTGCCACCAGTGATTTGTGGGAGATGCAGCCCCAGCATCTT. This translates into CATSDLWEMQPQHL.

This clonotype occurred a few times. The chain couples TRBV6-1 to TRBJ1-1; D perhaps matches TRBD1 (6 bases). The CDR3 totals 14 residues. From germline, CDR1 is MNHNS and CDR2 SASEGT. Trimming pared 6 bases from V and 5 bases from J, leaving 16 bases between. CDR3 protein: CASRVREGGTEAFF. In DNA, the CDR3 is TGTGCCAGCAGGGTCCGGGAGGGGGGGACTGAAGCTTTCTTT.

The chain couples TRBV2 to TRBJ2-5; D is possibly TRBD1 or TRBD2 (5 bases each). Germline V CDR1 and CDR2: SNHLY, FYNNEI. The CDR3 length is 11 residues. V lost 5 bases to trimming and J lost 14 bases, with 15 bases between them. CDR3: CASSFRGSPYF. The CDR3 DNA sequence: TGTGCCAGCAGTTTCCGGGGCAGCCCATACTTC.

This clonotype appeared many times. The gene calls are TRBV3-1 and TRBJ2-7; TRBD1 matches 8 bases. The CDR3 has 14 amino acids. The ends lost 1 base at V and 3 bases at J; junction bases unmatched: 2. Germline-derived CDR1 and CDR2 are LGHDT and YNNKEL (reference sequence). The CDR3 coding sequence is TGTGCCAGCAGCCAAGGGACAGGGAACTACGAGCAGTACTTC. This gives the protein CASSQGTGNYEQYF.